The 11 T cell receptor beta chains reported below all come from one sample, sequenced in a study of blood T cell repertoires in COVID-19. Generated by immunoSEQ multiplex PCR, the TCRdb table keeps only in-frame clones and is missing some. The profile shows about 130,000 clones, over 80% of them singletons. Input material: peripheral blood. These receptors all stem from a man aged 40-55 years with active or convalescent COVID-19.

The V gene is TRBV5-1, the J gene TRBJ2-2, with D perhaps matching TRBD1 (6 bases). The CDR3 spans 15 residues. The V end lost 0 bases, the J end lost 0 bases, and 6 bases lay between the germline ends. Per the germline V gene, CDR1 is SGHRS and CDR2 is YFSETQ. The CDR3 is CASSLGDTNTGELFF. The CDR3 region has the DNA TGCGCCAGCAGCTTGGGGGACACGAACACCGGGGAGCTGTTTTTT.

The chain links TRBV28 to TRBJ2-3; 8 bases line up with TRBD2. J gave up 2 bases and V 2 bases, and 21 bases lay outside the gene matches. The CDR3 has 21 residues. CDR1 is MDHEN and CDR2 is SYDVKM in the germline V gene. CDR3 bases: TGTGCCAGCAGTTTAGCCTTCGGCGGGGGGTACCAAACTTCTTTCACAGATACGCAGTATTTT. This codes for CASSLAFGGGYQTSFTDTQYF.

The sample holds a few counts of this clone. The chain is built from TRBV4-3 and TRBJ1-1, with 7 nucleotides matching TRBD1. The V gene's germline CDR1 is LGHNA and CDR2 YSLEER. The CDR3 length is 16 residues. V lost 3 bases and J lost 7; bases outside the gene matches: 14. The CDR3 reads CASSHQVYTGADEAFF. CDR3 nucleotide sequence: TGCGCCAGCAGCCACCAAGTCTATACAGGGGCAGATGAAGCTTTCTTT.

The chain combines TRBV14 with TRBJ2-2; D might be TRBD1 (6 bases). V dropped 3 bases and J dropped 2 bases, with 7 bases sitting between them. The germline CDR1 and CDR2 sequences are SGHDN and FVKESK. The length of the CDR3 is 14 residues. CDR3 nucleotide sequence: TGTGCCAGCAGCCAGGGACAAAACACCGGGGAGCTGTTTTTT. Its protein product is CASSQGQNTGELFF. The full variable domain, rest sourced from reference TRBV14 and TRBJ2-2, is EAGVTQFPSHSVIEKGQTVTLRCDPISGHDNLYWYRRVMGKEIKFLLHFVKESKQDESGMPNNRFLAERTGGTYSTLKVQPAELEDSGVYFCASSQGQNTGELFFGEGSRLTVL.

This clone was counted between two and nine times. In DNA form, the CDR3 reads TGTGCCAGCTCACCAAGGGCTAGCGGGGGCGGGAATGAGCAGTTCTTC. This encodes CASSPRASGGGNEQFF. This rearrangement joins TRBV18 to TRBJ2-1; TRBD2 agrees at 10 bases. This CDR3 is built from 16 residues. Germline assignment: CDR1 KGHSH and CDR2 LQKENI. Trimming at V came to 2 bases and at J to 7 bases, leaving 8 bases not matched to a gene.

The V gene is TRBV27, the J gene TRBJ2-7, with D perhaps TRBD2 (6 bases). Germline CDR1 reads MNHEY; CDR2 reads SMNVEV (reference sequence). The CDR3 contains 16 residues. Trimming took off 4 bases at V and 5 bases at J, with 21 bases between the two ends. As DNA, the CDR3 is TGTGCCAGCAGTTCCCCGTACGGGCGGGGCGACGACGAGCAGTACTTC. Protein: CASSSPYGRGDDEQYF.

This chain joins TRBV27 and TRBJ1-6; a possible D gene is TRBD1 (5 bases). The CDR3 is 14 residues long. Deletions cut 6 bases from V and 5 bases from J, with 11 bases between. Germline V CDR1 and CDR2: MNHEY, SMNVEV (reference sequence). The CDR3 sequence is CASSGGRDNSPLHF. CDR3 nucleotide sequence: TGTGCCAGCAGCGGGGGACGGGATAATTCACCCCTCCACTTT.

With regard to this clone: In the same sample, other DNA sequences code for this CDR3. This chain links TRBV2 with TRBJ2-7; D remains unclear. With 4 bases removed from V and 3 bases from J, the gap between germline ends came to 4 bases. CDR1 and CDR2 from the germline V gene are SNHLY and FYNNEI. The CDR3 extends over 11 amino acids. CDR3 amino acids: CASSAGYEQYF. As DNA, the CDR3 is TGTGCCAGCAGTGCGGGCTACGAGCAGTACTTC.

CDR3 amino acids: CAWSQGLAGTGELFF. The CDR3, as DNA: TGTGCCTGGAGTCAAGGACTAGCGGGTACCGGGGAGCTGTTTTTT. This sequence joins TRBV30 and TRBJ2-2; 11 bases map to TRBD2. CDR1 is GTSNPN and CDR2 is SVGIG in the germline V gene (reference sequence). V shed 2 bases and J 5 bases; nucleotides not matched to a gene: 4. This CDR3 spans 15 amino acids.

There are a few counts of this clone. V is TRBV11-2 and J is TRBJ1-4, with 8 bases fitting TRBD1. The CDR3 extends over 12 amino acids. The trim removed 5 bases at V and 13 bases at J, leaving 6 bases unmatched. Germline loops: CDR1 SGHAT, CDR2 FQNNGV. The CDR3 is CASSKDRVSLFF. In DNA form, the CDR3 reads TGTGCCAGCAGCAAGGACAGGGTTTCACTGTTTTTT. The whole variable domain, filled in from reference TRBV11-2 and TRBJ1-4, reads EAGVAQSPRYKIIEKRQSVAFWCNPISGHATLYWYQQILGQGPKLLIQFQNNGVVDDSQLPKDRFSAERLKGVDSTLKIQPAKLEDSAVYLCASSKDRVSLFFGSGTQLSVL.

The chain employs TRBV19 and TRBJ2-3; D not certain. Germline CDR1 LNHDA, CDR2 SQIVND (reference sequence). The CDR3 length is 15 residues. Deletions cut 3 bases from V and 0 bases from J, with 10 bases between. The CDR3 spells CASSIQNPSTDTQYF. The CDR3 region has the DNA TGTGCCAGTAGTATTCAGAACCCTAGCACAGATACGCAGTATTTT.